Shown below are 3 T cell receptor beta chains from a single sample sequenced in a study of T cells in Graves' hyperthyroidism and ophthalmopathy (dated by TCRdb to between 2018 and 2021). Library preparation was by multiplex PCR. Sequencing relied on an Illumina HiSeq 2000. Amplification of TCR beta CDR3 regions was carried out from RNA transcripts. For the first round of RT-PCR on the TCR CDR3, the HTBI primer set was used together with the Qiagen OneStep RT-PCR kit. TCRdb ran its own pipeline on the public reads, namely fastp trimming at Q25 and MiXCR clone calling, and kept in-frame beta chains. Identical CDR3 protein sequences are pooled into one entry, listed with their most common genes and DNA. Counted in this sample were about 590,000 distinct CDR3 sequences; 15% to 17% of them appeared once. The top ten clones comprise roughly 6.6% of the sample. The specimen was blood. The receptors were sampled from a woman between 25 and 40 years old with Graves' hyperthyroidism.

CDR3 DNA: TGCAGTAGCCCGGGACAGGGTTATTTCAATGAGCAGTTCTTC. It is translated as CSSPGQGYFNEQFF. The V gene is TRBV20-1, the J gene TRBJ2-1; TRBD1 matches 9 bases. The CDR3 totals 14 residues. The V segment lost 8 bases and the J segment 6 bases; nucleotides outside the gene matches: 11. Germline loops: CDR1 DFQATT, CDR2 SNEGSKA (reference sequence).

Many counts were recorded for this clonotype. This sequence joins TRBV20-1 and TRBJ1-2; 9 bases are a match to TRBD1. The CDR3 sequence is 15 residues long. CDR1 is DFQATT, CDR2 SNEGSKA, per germline (reference sequence). Trimming took 0 bases from V and 4 from J; bases not matched to a gene: 6. In DNA form, the CDR3 reads TGCAGTGCTAGAGATTGGGACAGGGACACCTATGGCTACACCTTC. This sequence encodes CSARDWDRDTYGYTF.

On this clonotype: A much bigger clone sits one base away, suggesting this may be a read error. CDR3 bases: TGCAGTGCTAGAGGATATAGCGGGAAGTCGTTTATAAGTGAGCAGTTCTTC. Protein sequence: CSARGYSGKSFISEQFF. The chain carries TRBV20-1 and TRBJ2-1, with 8 bases lining up with TRBD2. The J segment lost 9 bases and the V segment lost 1 base, leaving 17 bases of the junction unmatched. This CDR3 has 17 amino acids. Germline CDR1 and CDR2: DFQATT and SNEGSKA (reference sequence).